The 6 T cell receptor beta chains given below trace back to one sample, sequenced in a study of CD8 T cells in Susac syndrome. Reverse transcription of about 0.45 to 1 ug RNA used random hexamers. TCRdb independently ran MiXCR on the immunoSEQ multiplex PCR reads; one entry per CDR3 protein. This table has around 59,000 distinct CDR3 sequences, 90% to 95% appearing once. Specimen: CD8+ T cells from PBMCs. The receptors stem from a human donor in good health.

The genes are TRBV7-9 and TRBJ1-1; 7 bases are a match to TRBD1. From germline, CDR1 is SEHNR and CDR2 FQNEAQ (reference sequence). J was trimmed by 2 bases and V by 5 bases; bases with no gene match: 5. This CDR3 contains 14 residues. The CDR3 DNA reads TGTGCCAGCAGCGCCTGGGACAGTAACACTGAAGCTTTCTTT. This encodes CASSAWDSNTEAFF.

CDR3 in amino acids: CASSSKTGDEKLFF. The CDR3 nucleotides read TGTGCCAGCAGTTCCAAAACAGGGGATGAAAAACTGTTTTTT. This chain links TRBV12-3 or TRBV12-4 with TRBJ1-4; 7 bases line up with TRBD1. After removal of 4 bases from V and 6 bases from J, the junction contained 5 bases not matched to a gene. The CDR3 runs 14 residues.

The chain has TRBV7-6 and TRBJ2-3; TRBD1 agrees at 7 bases. The V segment lost 4 bases and the J segment 2 bases; nucleotides outside the gene matches: 12. This CDR3 contains 17 residues. Germline V gene data show CDR1 as SGHVS and CDR2 as FNYEAQ. The CDR3: CASSWVEGTADTDTQYF. The CDR3 DNA is TGTGCCAGCAGCTGGGTTGAAGGGACAGCCGACACAGATACGCAGTATTTT.

The chain recombines TRBV7-3 with TRBJ2-2; 10 nucleotides agree with TRBD2. The junction had 8 bases not matched to a gene; V was cut back by 4 bases and J by 3 bases. This CDR3 comprises 17 residues. Germline assignment: CDR1 SGHTA and CDR2 FQGTGA. The CDR3: CASSSSLAGGYTGELFF. CDR3 nucleotides: TGTGCCAGCAGCTCGTCTTTAGCGGGGGGCTACACCGGGGAGCTGTTTTTT.

The V and J genes are TRBV5-1 and TRBJ2-1; D ambiguous. The CDR3 runs to 16 residues. Trimming took off 1 base at V and 2 bases at J, with 13 bases between the two ends. Germline CDR1 reads SGHRS; CDR2 reads YFSETQ. The CDR3 DNA sequence: TGCGCCAGCAGCTTGTTGTCTGGACGGACCTACAATGAGCAGTTCTTC. Protein sequence: CASSLLSGRTYNEQFF.

The chain carries TRBV13 and TRBJ2-7; TRBD2 matches at 10 bases. CDR1 and CDR2 from the germline V gene are PRHDT and FYEKMQ (reference sequence). This CDR3 has 15 residues. V gave up 5 bases and J gave up 1 base; unmatched junction bases: 5. The DNA for the CDR3 is TGTGCCAGCAGCCTACTAGCGGGGACTTCCTACGAGCAGTACTTC. Protein sequence: CASSLLAGTSYEQYF.